This TCR beta chain was profiled in a study of blood T cell repertoires in COVID-19 (dated by TCRdb to the early 2020s). Study-level background: Samples covering the acute and convalescent phases of COVID-19 were provided by collaborators in the United States, Italy and Spain. The prospective study material was composed of cDNA or gDNA derived from T cells, B-cell-depleted T cells, or PBMCs. Subjects who had been exposed to COVID-19, were actively infected with it, or had recovered from it provided the deeply sampled blood TCRbeta repertoires that made up the dataset. A freely available public database, intended as a resource for researchers studying the immune response to SARS-CoV-2, is where the repertoires were released. Samples were obtained from the ongoing ImmuneRACE study (first 160 participants) and from 1,200 or so subjects provided by 6 global collaborators. A de-identified subject ID, COVID-19 status, age in years and sex were almost always included in the sample metadata. HLA class I and class II types, where available, came from metadata supplied by the sample provider rather than from assay-based typing.

Trimming takes 5 bases off V and 6 bases off J; junction bases not matched to a gene: 11. CDR1 LNHDA and CDR2 SQIVND were looked up in the germline V gene (reference sequence). The CDR3 runs 15 amino acids, cysteine and phenylalanine included. CDR3 DNA is the only sequence kept; it has 45 bases, read in frame from the first base. General findings and caveats noted by the study authors: Clinical and demographic metadata were provided uncurated, with the amount varying by source and participant.

Concerning this clone: Its antigen has not been determined. Base quality data are lacking; no much larger clone is found one base away.

The collaborating institutions used their own protocols to collect whole blood in K2EDTA tubes. Collaborator samples were shipped for TCRbeta analysis as frozen whole blood, isolated PBMCs, or DNA extracted from either sample type. TCRbeta CDR3 regions were amplified from genomic DNA using the immunoSEQ Assay, a bias-controlled multiplex PCR. Concerning the study's data processing: Nucleated cell counts per sample were estimated from amplification of reference gene primers within the assay. Sequence reads were collapsed and filtered to measure the absolute abundance of every unique TCRbeta CDR3 rearrangement. Productive Simpson clonality was computed per sample as the square root of Simpson's diversity index over productive rearrangements. This immuneACCESS table, as held by TCRdb, lists in-frame sequences with V and J called but not all clones. Of the missing ones, under half trace to an unresolved V gene in checked studies; the others have no known cause. V, J and clone size reflect that table, while D and trimming were determined from the DNA. Recorded for this sample are about 89,000 clones; 80% of them occurred a single time. The ten largest account for about 19% of the sample.

The specimen sequenced was peripheral blood. The sequence derives from a woman of 80 years or more with acute or convalescent COVID-19. This chain is built from TRBV19 and TRBJ2-3; the central 7 bases match TRBD1. The CDR3 here reads CASSPRQGTRDTQYF. The nucleotide sequence reads as follows: TGTGCCAGTAGTCCCCGACAGGGTACGAGGGATACGCAGTATTTT.